Below are 10 T cell receptor beta chains sequenced from a single sample in a study of regulatory T cells in long-lasting Graves disease. The authors built TCR beta libraries using iRepertoire HTBI primers and Arm-PCR of CDR3 regions. TCRdb fed the multiplex PCR reads into MiXCR, producing one record per CDR3 protein. The sample has approximately 440,000 distinct CDR3 sequences, 15% to 20% seen once. Time point indicated: newly diagnosed GD, antithyroid drugs for less than 3 months. TCR sequences were obtained from RNA taken from PBMCs. The sample was also reused in another study, on T cells in Graves' hyperthyroidism and ophthalmopathy.

The sequences come from peripheral blood mononuclear cells (PBMCs), collected at new diagnosis, from a patient treated with antithyroid drugs. These receptors came from a man between 40 and 49 years old with Graves disease.

With respect to this clonotype: The junction and the germline gene differ at one end; a read error may be behind it. CDR3 loop: CASSVGLAHDTQYF. The CDR3 bases are TGTGCCAGCAGCGTAGGACTAGCCCACGATACGCAGTATTTT. The V gene is TRBV13, the J gene TRBJ2-3, with 8 bases matching TRBD2. Germline loops: CDR1 PRHDT, CDR2 FYEKMQ (reference sequence). The CDR3 length is 14 residues.

The rearrangement links TRBV4-1 to TRBJ2-2; TRBD1 aligns across 7 bases. V was pared by 5 bases and J by 6 bases, with 3 bases of the junction left unmatched. Germline loops: CDR1 MGHRA, CDR2 YSYEKL. This CDR3 region has 13 residues. CDR3: CASSLTGSGELFF. The CDR3 bases are TGCGCCAGCAGCTTGACAGGGTCCGGGGAGCTGTTTTTT.

This clonotype was seen repeatedly, ten times or more. The chain is built from TRBV5-1 and TRBJ1-1; D unresolved. The CDR3 extends over 15 amino acids. Germline CDR1 reads SGHRS; CDR2 reads YFSETQ. The V end lost 1 base, the J end lost 4 bases, and 14 bases lay between the germline ends. DNA for the CDR3: TGCGCCAGCAGCTTGTTGCCCCAAAGGTCCACTGAAGCTTTCTTT. This translates into CASSLLPQRSTEAFF.

This clonotype appeared many times. The CDR3 region has the DNA TGTGCCAGCTTGGACGGGAGGGCCGGTAGGGAGACCCAGTACTTC. It is translated as CASLDGRAGRETQYF. The rearrangement joins TRBV10-3 to TRBJ2-5, with 8 nucleotides matching TRBD2. V dropped 10 bases and J dropped 5; count of bases not matched to a gene: 15. Per germline, CDR1 ENHRY and CDR2 SYGVKD. This CDR3 has 15 residues.

Comments on this clonotype: This likely stems from a read error, as it lies one base from a far larger clone. V usage is TRBV6-2 or TRBV6-3 and J usage is TRBJ1-1; D is unresolved. The CDR3 contains 15 residues. Germline values: CDR1 MNHEY, CDR2 SVGEGT. V was cut by 6 bases and J by 3 bases, with 17 bases left in between. CDR3 bases: TGTGCCAGCAGCTCGGTTGGGCTCAAGGACACTGAAGCTTTCTTT. Protein sequence: CASSSVGLKDTEAFF.

Ten or more counts support this clonotype. This chain links TRBV29-1 with TRBJ2-1; TRBD1 matches at 9 bases. Germline V gene data show CDR1 as SQVTM and CDR2 as ANQGSEA. With 1 base clipped from V and 2 bases from J, the junction kept 6 bases outside the gene matches. The length of the CDR3 is 16 residues. CDR3 DNA: TGCAGCGTTGAAGGGGACAGGGAGCGGGCCTACAATGAGCAGTTCTTC. This translates into CSVEGDRERAYNEQFF.

This clonotype showed up many times. The J gene is TRBJ2-7, the V gene TRBV10-3; D is uncertain. V was pared by 0 bases and J by 2 bases, with 8 bases between. The CDR3 spans 14 residues. CDR1 and CDR2 (germline): ENHRY, SYGVKD. CDR3 in amino acids: CAISESTFTYEQYF. In DNA form, the CDR3 reads TGTGCCATCAGTGAGTCGACGTTTACCTACGAGCAGTACTTC.

This clonotype was counted only a few times. This sequence joins TRBV20-1 and TRBJ2-4, with 12 bases identical to TRBD1. Looked up from germline, CDR1 is DFQATT and CDR2 is SNEGSKA (reference sequence). The CDR3 is 17 amino acids. After removal of 3 bases from V and 0 bases from J, the junction contained 6 bases not matched to a gene. CDR3 region: CSARGQGARSAKNIQYF. The CDR3, as DNA: TGCAGTGCTAGGGGACAGGGGGCGCGTTCAGCCAAAAACATTCAGTACTTC.

This clonotype came up many times. The V and J genes are TRBV2 and TRBJ2-3, with 7 bases identical to TRBD2. After removal of 3 bases from V and 3 bases from J, the junction contained 12 bases not matched to a gene. CDR1 is SNHLY, CDR2 FYNNEI, per germline. The CDR3 extends over 17 amino acids. The CDR3 DNA follows: TGTGCCAGCAGTGATCGGGGTTACCAGCGGGATACAGATACGCAGTATTTT. Amino acid sequence: CASSDRGYQRDTDTQYF.

This clonotype occurred many times. The rearrangement joins TRBV7-9 to TRBJ1-5; D unresolved. The V and J ends lost 1 base and 5 bases respectively, with 3 bases between them. Germline-derived CDR1 and CDR2 are SEHNR and FQNEAQ (reference sequence). The CDR3 has 12 residues. The DNA for the CDR3 is TGTGCCAGCAGCTTAGAAGATCAGCCCCAGCATTTT. It encodes CASSLEDQPQHF. Based on the CDR3 plus reference TRBV7-9 and TRBJ1-5, the full variable domain is DTGVSQNPRHKITKRGQNVTFRCDPISEHNRLYWYRQTLGQGPEFLTYFQNEAQLEKSRLLSDRFSAERPKGSFSTLEIQRTEQGDSAMYLCASSLEDQPQHFGDGTRLSIL.